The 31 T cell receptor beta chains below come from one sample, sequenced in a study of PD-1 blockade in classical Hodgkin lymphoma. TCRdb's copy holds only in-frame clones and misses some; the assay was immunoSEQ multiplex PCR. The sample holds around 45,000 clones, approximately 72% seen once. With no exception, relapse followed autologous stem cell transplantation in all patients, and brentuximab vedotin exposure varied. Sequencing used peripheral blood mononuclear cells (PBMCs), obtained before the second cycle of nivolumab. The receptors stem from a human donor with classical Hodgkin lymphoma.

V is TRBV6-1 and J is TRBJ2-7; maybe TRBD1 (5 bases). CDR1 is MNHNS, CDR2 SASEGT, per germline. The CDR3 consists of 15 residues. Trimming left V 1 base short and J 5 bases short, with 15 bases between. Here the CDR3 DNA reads TGTGCCAGCAGTGAAGGGACGTTGGTCAGGGACGAGCAGTACTTC. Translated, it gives CASSEGTLVRDEQYF.

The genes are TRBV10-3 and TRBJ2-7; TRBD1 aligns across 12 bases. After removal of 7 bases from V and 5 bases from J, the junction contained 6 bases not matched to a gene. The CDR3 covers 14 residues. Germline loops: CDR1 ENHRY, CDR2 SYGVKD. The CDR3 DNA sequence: TGTGCCATCAACGTCCGGGACAGGGGGCACGAGCAGTACTTC. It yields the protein CAINVRDRGHEQYF.

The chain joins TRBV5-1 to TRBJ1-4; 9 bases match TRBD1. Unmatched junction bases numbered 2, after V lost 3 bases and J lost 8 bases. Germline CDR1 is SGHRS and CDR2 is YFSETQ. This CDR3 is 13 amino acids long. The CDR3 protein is CASSSGTGEKLFF. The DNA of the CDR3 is TGCGCCAGCAGCTCAGGGACAGGGGAAAAACTGTTTTTT.

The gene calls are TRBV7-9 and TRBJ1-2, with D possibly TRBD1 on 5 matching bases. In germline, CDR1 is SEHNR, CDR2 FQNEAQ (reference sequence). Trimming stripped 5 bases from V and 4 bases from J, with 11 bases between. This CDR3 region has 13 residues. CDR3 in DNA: TGTGCCAGCAGCGGGCCGGGGCTCTATGGCTACACCTTC. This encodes CASSGPGLYGYTF.

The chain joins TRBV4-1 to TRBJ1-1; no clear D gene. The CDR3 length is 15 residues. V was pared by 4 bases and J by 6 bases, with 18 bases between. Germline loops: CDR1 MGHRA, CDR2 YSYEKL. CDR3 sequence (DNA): TGCGCCAGCAGCCCCTGGGCCTCGGGGAGGGCTGAAGCTTTCTTT. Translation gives CASSPWASGRAEAFF.

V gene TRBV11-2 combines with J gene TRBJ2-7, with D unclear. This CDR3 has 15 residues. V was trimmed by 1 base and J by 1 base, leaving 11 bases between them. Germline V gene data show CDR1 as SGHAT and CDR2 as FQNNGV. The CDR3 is CASSLGYGQSYEQYF. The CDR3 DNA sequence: TGTGCCAGCAGCTTAGGGTACGGGCAGTCCTACGAGCAGTACTTC.

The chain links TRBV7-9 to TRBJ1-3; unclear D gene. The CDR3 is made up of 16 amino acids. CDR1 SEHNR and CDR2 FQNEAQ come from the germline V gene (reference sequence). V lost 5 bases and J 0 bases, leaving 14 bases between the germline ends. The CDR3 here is CASSETTSYSGNTIYF. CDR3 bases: TGTGCCAGCAGCGAGACGACGTCATACTCTGGAAACACCATATATTTT.

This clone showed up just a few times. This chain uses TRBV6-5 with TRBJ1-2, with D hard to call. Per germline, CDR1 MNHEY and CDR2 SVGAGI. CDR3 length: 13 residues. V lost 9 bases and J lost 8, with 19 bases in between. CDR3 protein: CASCPRPAVGYTF. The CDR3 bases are TGTGCCAGTTGTCCCCGACCCGCCGTGGGCTACACCTTC.

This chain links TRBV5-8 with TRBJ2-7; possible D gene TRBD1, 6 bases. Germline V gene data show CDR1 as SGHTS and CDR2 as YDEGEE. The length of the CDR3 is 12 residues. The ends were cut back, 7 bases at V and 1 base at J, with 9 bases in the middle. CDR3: CASLTGSYEQYF. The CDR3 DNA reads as TGTGCCAGCCTCACAGGGTCCTACGAGCAGTACTTC.

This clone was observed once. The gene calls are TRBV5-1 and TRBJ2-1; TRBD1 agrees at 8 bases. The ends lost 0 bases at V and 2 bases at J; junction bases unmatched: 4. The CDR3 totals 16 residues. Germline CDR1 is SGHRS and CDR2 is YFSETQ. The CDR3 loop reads CASSLAGTGPYNEQFF. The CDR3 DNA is TGCGCCAGCAGCTTGGCCGGGACAGGACCCTACAATGAGCAGTTCTTC.

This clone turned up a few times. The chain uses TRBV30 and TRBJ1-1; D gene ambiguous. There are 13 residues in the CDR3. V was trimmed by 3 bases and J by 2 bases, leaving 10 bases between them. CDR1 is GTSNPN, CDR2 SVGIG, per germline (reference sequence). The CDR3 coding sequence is TGTGCCTGGAGAGGACCCCTAAACACTGAAGCTTTCTTT. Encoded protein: CAWRGPLNTEAFF.

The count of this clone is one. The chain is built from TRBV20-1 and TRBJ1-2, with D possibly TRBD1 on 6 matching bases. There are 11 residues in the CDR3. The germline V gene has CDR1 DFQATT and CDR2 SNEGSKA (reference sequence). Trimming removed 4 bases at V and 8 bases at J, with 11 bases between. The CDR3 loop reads CSAIVGTGYTF. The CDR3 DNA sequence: TGCAGTGCTATCGTGGGGACAGGCTACACCTTC.

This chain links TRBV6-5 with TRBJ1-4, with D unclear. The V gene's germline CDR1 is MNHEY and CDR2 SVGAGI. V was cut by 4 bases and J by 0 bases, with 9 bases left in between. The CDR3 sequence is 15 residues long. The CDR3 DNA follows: TGTGCCAGCAGTTTCCGGGTTCCAACTAATGAAAAACTGTTTTTT. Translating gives CASSFRVPTNEKLFF.

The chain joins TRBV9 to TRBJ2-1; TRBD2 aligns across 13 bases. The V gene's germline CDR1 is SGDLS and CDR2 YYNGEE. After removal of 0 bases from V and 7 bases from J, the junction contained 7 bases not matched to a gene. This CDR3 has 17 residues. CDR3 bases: TGTGCCAGCAGCGTAGGGACTAGCGGGAGAACTAGGAATGAGCAGTTCTTC. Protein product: CASSVGTSGRTRNEQFF.

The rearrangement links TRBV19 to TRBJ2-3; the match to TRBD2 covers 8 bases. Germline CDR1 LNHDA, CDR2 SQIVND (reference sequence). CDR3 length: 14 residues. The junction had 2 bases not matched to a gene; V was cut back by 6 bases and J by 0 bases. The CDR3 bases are TGTGCCAGTAGGCTAGCGGGTAGCACAGATACGCAGTATTTT. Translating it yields CASRLAGSTDTQYF.

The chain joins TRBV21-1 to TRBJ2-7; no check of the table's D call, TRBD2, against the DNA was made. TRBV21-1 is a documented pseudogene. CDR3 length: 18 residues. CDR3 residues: CASSKANLTGDHDYEQYF. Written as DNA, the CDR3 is TGTGCCAGCAGCAAAGCTAACTTGACGGGTGACCATGACTACGAGCAGTACTTC.

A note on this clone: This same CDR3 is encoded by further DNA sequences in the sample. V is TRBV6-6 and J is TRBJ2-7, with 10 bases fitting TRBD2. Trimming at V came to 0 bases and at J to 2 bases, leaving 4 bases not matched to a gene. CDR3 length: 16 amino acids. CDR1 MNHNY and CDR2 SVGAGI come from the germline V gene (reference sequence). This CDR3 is CASSYSRTSGTYEQYF. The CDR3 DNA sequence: TGTGCCAGCAGTTACTCGAGGACTAGCGGAACCTACGAGCAGTACTTC.

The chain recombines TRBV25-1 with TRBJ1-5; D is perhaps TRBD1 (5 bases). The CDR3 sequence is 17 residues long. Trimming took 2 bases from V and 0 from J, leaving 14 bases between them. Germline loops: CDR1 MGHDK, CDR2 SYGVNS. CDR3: CASSEGYPGGSNQPQHF. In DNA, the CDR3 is TGTGCCAGCAGTGAAGGTTATCCGGGGGGTAGCAATCAGCCCCAGCATTTT.

CDR3 DNA: TGTGCCAGCAGCTTAAACAGGGGGGACTATGGCTACACCTTC. Translating it yields CASSLNRGDYGYTF. This chain joins TRBV5-4 and TRBJ1-2; TRBD1 matches at 8 bases. The germline V gene encodes CDR1 SGHNT and CDR2 YYREEE (reference sequence). The CDR3 totals 14 residues. V trimming: 2 bases; J trimming: 3 bases; junction bases outside the gene matches: 3.

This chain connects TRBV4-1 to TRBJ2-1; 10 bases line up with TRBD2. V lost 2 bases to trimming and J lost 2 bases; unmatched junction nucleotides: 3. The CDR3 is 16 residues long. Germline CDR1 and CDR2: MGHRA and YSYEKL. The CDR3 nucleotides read TGCGCCAGCAGCCAATCTAGCGGGAGTGCCTACAATGAGCAGTTCTTC. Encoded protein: CASSQSSGSAYNEQFF.

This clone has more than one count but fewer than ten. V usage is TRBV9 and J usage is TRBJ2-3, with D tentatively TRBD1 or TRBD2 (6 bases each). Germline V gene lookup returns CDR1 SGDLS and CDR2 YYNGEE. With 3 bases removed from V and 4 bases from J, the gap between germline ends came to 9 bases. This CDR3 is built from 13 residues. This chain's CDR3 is CASSAGGADTQYF. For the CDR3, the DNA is TGTGCCAGCAGCGCCGGGGGCGCAGATACGCAGTATTTT.

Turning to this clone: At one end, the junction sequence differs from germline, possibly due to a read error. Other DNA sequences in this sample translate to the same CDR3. CDR3 nucleotide sequence: TGTGCCAGTAATCGGGACAGGATACTCAGTGAAGCCTTCTTT. Amino acid sequence: CASNRDRILSEAFF. V is TRBV19 and J is TRBJ1-1; 8 bases line up with TRBD1. Per the germline V gene, CDR1 is LNHDA and CDR2 is SQIVND (reference sequence). This CDR3 is 14 amino acids long.

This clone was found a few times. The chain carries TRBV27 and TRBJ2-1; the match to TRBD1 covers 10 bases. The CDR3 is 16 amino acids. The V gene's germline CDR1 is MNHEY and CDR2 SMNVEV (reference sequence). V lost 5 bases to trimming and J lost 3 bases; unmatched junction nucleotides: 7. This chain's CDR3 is CASSPLRTGGYNEQFF. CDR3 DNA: TGTGCCAGCAGTCCGCTTAGGACAGGGGGCTACAATGAGCAGTTCTTC.

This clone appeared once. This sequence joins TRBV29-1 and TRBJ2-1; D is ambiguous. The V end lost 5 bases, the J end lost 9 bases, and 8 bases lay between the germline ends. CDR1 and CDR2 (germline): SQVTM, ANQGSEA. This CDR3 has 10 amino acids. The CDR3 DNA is TGCAGCGTTAGGATAGGTGAGCAGTTCTTC. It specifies CSVRIGEQFF.

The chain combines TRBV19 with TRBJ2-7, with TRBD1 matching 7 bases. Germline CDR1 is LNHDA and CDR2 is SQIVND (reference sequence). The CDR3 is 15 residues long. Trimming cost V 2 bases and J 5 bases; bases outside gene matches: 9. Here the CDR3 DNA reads TGTGCCAGTAGTATATTTGCGACAGGGCGTGACGAGCAGTACTTC. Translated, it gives CASSIFATGRDEQYF. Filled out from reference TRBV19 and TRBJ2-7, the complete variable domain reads DGGITQSPKYLFRKEGQNVTLSCEQNLNHDAMYWYRQDPGQGLRLIYYSQIVNDFQKGDIAEGYSVSREKKESFPLTVTSAQKNPTAFYLCASSIFATGRDEQYFGPGTRLTVT.

CDR3 bases: TGCAGCGTTCGACAGGGGGCCGAGCAGTACTTC. Its protein is CSVRQGAEQYF. The chain carries TRBV29-1 and TRBJ2-7; the match to TRBD1 covers 10 bases. This CDR3 spans 11 amino acids. J was trimmed by 6 bases and V by 5 bases; bases with no gene match: 1. Germline V gene sequence: CDR1 SQVTM, CDR2 ANQGSEA.

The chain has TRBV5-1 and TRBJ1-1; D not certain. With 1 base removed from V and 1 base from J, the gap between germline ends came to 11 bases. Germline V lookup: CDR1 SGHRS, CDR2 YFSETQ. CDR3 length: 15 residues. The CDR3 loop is CASSLFGRQNTEAFF. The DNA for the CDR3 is TGCGCCAGCAGCTTGTTCGGCAGACAGAACACTGAAGCTTTCTTT.

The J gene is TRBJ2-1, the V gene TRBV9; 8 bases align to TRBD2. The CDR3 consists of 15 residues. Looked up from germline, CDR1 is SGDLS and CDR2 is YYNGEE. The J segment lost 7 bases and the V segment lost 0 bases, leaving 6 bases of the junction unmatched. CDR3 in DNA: TGTGCCAGCAGCGTAGGAAGCGGGAGTCGTAATGAGCAGTTCTTC. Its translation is CASSVGSGSRNEQFF.

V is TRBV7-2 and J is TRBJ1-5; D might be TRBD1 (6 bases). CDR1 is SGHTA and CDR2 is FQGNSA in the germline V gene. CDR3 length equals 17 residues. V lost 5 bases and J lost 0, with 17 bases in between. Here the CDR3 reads CASSPKAGQYSNQPQHF. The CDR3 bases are TGTGCCAGCAGCCCTAAGGCCGGACAGTATAGCAATCAGCCCCAGCATTTT. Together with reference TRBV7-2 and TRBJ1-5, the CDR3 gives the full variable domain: GAGVSQSPSNKVTEKGKDVELRCDPISGHTALYWYRQSLGQGLEFLIYFQGNSAPDKSGLPSDRFSAERTGGSVSTLTIQRTQQEDSAVYLCASSPKAGQYSNQPQHFGDGTRLSIL.

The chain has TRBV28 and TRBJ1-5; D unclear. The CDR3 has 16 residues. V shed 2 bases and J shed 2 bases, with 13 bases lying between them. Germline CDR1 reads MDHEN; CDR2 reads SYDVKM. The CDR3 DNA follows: TGTGCCAGCAGTTTAGTTCCGGGGTCGCGCAATCAGCCCCAGCATTTT. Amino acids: CASSLVPGSRNQPQHF. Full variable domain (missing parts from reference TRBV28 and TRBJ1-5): DVKVTQSSRYLVKRTGEKVFLECVQDMDHENMFWYRQDPGLGLRLIYFSYDVKMKEKGDIPEGYSVSREKKERFSLILESASTNQTSMYLCASSLVPGSRNQPQHFGDGTRLSIL.

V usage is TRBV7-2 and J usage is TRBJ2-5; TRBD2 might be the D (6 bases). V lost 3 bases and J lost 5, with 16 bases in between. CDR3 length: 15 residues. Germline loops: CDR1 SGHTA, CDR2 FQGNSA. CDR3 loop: CASSLAGKFVETQYF. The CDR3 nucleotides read TGTGCCAGCAGCTTGGCGGGGAAGTTCGTGGAGACCCAGTACTTC. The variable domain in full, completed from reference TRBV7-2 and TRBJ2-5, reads GAGVSQSPSNKVTEKGKDVELRCDPISGHTALYWYRQSLGQGLEFLIYFQGNSAPDKSGLPSDRFSAERTGGSVSTLTIQRTQQEDSAVYLCASSLAGKFVETQYFGPGTRLLVL.